This TCR beta chain appears in the sequencing data of a study of ipilimumab plus nivolumab after autologous stem cell transplantation. Study-wide background: The DLBCL cohort had primary refractory and relapsed disease, with 18-month progression-free survival of roughly 86% and 30%. Regarding the study as a whole: TCR repertoire, Treg phenotype and gut microbiota reportedly support more study of this approach.

Ipilimumab, 1 mg/kg, started 14 to 28 days after autologous transplant. Patients received nivolumab 3 mg/kg at weeks 1, 4, 7, 10, then fortnightly to week 26. Germline CDR1 reads SEHNR; CDR2 reads FQNEAQ (reference sequence). The CDR3 is made up of 12 amino acids. V dropped 8 bases and J dropped 7; count of bases not matched to a gene: 6. Sequenced by immunoSEQ multiplex PCR; TCRdb stores in-frame clones only, minus some. Altogether about 16,000 clones are present, about 81% being singletons, with the ten largest covering roughly 19%. Concerning this clone: Antigen specificity is unknown.

The sequencing here drew on PBMCs, taken in a trial of ipilimumab plus nivolumab as post-transplant consolidation. This receptor was identified in a male donor with diffuse large B-cell lymphoma. The chain couples TRBV7-9 to TRBJ1-2; 8 nucleotides match TRBD1. As DNA, the CDR3 is TGTGCCAGCCAGGGGGCGCGGGGTGGCTACACCTTC. Translating gives CASQGARGGYTF. The variable domain in full, with the rest retrieved from reference TRBV7-9 and TRBJ1-2, is DTGVSQNPRHKITKRGQNVTFRCDPISEHNRLYWYRQTLGQGPEFLTYFQNEAQLEKSRLLSDRFSAERPKGSFSTLEIQRTEQGDSAMYLCASQGARGGYTFGSGTRLTVV.